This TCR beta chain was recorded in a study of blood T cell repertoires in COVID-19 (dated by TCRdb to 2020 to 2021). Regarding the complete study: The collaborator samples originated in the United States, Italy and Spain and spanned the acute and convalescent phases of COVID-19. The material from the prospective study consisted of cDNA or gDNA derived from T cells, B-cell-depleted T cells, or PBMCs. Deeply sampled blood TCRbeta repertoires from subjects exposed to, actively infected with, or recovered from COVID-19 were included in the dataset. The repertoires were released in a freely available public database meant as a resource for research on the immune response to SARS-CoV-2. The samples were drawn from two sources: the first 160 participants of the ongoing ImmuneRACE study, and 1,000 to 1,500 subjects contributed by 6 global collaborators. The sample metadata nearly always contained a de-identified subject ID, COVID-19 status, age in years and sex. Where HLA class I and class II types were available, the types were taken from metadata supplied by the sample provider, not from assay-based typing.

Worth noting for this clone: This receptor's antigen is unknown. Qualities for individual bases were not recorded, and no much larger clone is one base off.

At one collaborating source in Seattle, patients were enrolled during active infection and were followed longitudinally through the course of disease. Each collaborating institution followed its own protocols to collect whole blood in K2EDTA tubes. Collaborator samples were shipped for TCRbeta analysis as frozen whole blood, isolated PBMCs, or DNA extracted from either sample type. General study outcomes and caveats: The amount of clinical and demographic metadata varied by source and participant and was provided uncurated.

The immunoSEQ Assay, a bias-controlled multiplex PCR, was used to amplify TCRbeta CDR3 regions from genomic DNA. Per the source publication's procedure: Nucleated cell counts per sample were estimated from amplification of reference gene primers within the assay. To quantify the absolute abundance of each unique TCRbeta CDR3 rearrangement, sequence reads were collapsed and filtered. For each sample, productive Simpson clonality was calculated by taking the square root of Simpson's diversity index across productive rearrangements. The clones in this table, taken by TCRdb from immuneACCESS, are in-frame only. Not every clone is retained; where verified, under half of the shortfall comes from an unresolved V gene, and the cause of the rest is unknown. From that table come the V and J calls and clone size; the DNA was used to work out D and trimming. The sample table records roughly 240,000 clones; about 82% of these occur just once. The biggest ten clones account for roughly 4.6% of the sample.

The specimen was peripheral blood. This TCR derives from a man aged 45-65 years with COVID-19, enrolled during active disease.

The CDR3 in this case is CASSQGLSGGADEQFF. The nucleotides read TGTGCCAGCAGCCAAGGTCTTAGCGGGGGGGCGGATGAGCAGTTCTTC. The sequence links TRBV3-1 (or the pseudogene TRBV3-2) to TRBJ2-1, with 11 bases in between that match TRBD2. Looking up the germline V gene (reference sequence) yields CDR1 LGHDT and CDR2 YNNKEL. After removal of 1 base from V and 8 bases from J, the junction retains 7 bases not matched to a gene. Including the terminal cysteine and phenylalanine, the CDR3 comprises 16 residues. Just CDR3 DNA is preserved here, 48 bases in frame from base 1.